This TCR beta chain derives from a study of cytomegalovirus exposure and HLA in healthy donors. Study-wide findings and caveats: TRBV6-2, TRBV6-3 and some other V segments were unresolvable in 87-base-pair reads. Common viral pathogens seemed, in a later analysis, to connect with several of the most significant clusters. Later findings reportedly placed an Asian-associated ancestry cluster below the approximately 670-donor mean for N-insertions.

PCR amplification relied on 60 Vbeta primers (plus 13 Jbeta primers). Measured with immunoSEQ multiplex PCR; TCRdb has only the in-frame clones, and not every one. The sample lists around 200,000 clones, 60% to 85% occurring once. This clone was recorded a few times. The antigen is not known. The CDR3 consists of 11 residues. The trim removed 4 bases at V and 6 bases at J, leaving 1 base unmatched. Germline V gives CDR1 SQVTM, CDR2 ANQGSEA. This sequence joins TRBV29-1 and TRBJ1-2; 8 positions agree with TRBD1. The sample taken for sequencing was PBMCs. This receptor was taken from a male donor in good health and CMV-seronegative. CDR3 sequence: CSVGQGNGYTF. The CDR3 DNA sequence: TGCAGCGTTGGACAGGGGAATGGCTACACCTTC. Full variable domain (outside the CDR3, taken from reference TRBV29-1 and TRBJ1-2): SAVISQKPSRDICQRGTSLTIQCQVDSQVTMMFWYRQQPGQSLTLIATANQGSEATYESGFVIDKFPISRPNLTFSTLTVSNMSPEDSSIYLCSVGQGNGYTFGSGTRLTVV.